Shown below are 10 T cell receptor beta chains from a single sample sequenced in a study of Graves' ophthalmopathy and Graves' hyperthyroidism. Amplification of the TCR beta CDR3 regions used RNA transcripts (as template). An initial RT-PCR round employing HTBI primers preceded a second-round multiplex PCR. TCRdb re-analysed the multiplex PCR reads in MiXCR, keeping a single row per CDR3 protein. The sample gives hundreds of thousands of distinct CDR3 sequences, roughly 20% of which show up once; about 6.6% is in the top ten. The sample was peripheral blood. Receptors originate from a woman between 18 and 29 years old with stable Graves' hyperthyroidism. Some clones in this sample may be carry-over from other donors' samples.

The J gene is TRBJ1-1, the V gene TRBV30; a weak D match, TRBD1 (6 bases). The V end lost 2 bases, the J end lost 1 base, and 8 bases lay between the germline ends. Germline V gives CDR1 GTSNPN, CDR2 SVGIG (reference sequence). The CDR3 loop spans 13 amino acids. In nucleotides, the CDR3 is TGTGCCTGGAGTTACAGGGAGAACACTGAAGCTTTCTTT. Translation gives CAWSYRENTEAFF.

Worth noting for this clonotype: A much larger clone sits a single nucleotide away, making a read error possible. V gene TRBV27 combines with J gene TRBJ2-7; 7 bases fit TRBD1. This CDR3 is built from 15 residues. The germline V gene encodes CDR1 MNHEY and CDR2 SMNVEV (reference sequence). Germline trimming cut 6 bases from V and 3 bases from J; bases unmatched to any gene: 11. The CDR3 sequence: CASRFTGEKYYEQYF. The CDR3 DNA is TGTGCCAGCAGATTTACAGGGGAAAAGTACTACGAGCAGTACTTC.

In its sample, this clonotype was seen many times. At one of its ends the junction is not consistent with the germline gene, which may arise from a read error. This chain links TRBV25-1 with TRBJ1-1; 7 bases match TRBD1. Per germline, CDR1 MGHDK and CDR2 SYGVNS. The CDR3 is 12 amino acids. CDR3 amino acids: CASSHGQAGHVF. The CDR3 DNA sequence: TGTGCCAGCAGTCACGGACAGGCGGGTCATGTCTTT.

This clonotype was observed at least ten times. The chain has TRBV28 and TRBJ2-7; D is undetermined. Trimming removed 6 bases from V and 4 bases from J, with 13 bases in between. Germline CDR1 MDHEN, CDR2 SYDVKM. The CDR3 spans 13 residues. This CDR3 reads CASRRSTTYEQYF. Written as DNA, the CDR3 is TGTGCCAGCAGAAGAAGCACCACGTACGAGCAGTACTTC.

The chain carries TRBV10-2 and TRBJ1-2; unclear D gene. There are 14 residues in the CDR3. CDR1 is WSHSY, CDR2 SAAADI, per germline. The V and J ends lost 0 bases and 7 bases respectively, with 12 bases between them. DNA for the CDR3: TGCGCCAGCAGTGAGTCAGTCAGGACCTCTGGCTACACCTTC. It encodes CASSESVRTSGYTF.

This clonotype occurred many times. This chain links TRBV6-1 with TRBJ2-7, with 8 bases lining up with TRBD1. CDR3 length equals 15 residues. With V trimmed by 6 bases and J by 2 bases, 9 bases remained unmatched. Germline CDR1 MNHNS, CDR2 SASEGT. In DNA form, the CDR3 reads TGTGCCAGCAGCCCGACATGGACAGGGACCTACGAGCAGTACTTC. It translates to CASSPTWTGTYEQYF.

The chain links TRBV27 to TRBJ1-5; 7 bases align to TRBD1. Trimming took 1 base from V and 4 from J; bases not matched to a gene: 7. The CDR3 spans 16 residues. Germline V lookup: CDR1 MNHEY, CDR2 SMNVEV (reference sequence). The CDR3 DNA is TGTGCCAGCAGTTTATGGCAGGGGGGAGATAATCAGCCCCAGCATTTT. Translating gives CASSLWQGGDNQPQHF.

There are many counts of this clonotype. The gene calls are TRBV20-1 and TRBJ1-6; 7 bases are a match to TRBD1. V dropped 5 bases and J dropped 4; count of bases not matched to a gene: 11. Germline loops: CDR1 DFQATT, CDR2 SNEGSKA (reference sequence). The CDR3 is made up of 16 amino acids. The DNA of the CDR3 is TGCAGTGCTCCGCAGGGGGGACGGCTATATAATTCACCCCTCCACTTT. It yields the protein CSAPQGGRLYNSPLHF.

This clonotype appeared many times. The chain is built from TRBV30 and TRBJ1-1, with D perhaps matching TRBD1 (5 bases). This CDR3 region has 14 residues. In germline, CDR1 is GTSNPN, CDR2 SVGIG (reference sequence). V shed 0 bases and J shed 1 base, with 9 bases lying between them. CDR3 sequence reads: CAWSVFGGNTEAFF. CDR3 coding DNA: TGTGCCTGGAGTGTGTTTGGGGGGAACACTGAAGCTTTCTTT.

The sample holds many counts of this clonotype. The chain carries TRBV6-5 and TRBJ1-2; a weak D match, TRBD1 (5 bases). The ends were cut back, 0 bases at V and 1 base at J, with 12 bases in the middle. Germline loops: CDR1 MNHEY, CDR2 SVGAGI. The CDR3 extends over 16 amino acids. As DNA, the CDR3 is TGTGCCAGCAGTTACTCCGACAGCTACCATAACTATGGCTACACCTTC. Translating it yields CASSYSDSYHNYGYTF.